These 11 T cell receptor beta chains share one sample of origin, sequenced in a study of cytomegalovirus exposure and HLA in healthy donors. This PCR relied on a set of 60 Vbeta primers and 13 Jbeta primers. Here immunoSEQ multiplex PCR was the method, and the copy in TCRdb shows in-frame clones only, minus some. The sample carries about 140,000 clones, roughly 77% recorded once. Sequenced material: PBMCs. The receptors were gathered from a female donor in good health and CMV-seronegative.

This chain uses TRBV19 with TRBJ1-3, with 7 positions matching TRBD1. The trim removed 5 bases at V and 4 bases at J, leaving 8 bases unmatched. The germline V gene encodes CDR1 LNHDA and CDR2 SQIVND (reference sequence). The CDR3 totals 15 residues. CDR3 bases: TGTGCCAGTAGTCCGACAGGGAGTTCGGGAAACACCATATATTTT. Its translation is CASSPTGSSGNTIYF.

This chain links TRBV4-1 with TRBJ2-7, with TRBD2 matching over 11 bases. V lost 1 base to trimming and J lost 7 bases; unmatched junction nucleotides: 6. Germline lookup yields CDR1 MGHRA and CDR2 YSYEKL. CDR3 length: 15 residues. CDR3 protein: CASSQAWTSGQEQYF. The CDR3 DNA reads TGCGCCAGCAGCCAAGCCTGGACTAGCGGGCAAGAGCAGTACTTC.

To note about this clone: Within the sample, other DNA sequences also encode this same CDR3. The CDR3 loop is CSVRQGGTDTQYF. CDR3 bases: TGCAGCGTACGACAGGGGGGCACAGATACGCAGTATTTT. The chain couples TRBV29-1 to TRBJ2-3; TRBD1 agrees at 9 bases. CDR3 length: 13 amino acids. V shed 6 bases, J shed 1 base, and the junction held 2 bases outside the gene matches. Germline CDR1 reads SQVTM; CDR2 reads ANQGSEA.

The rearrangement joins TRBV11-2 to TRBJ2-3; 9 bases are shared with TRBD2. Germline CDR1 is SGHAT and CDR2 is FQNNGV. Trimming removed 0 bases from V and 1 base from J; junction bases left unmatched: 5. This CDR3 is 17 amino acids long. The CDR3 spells CASSLELRGGRTDTQYF. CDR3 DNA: TGTGCCAGCAGCTTAGAGTTGCGGGGGGGCCGCACAGATACGCAGTATTTT. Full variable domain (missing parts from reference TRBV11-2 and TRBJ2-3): EAGVAQSPRYKIIEKRQSVAFWCNPISGHATLYWYQQILGQGPKLLIQFQNNGVVDDSQLPKDRFSAERLKGVDSTLKIQPAKLEDSAVYLCASSLELRGGRTDTQYFGPGTRLTVL.

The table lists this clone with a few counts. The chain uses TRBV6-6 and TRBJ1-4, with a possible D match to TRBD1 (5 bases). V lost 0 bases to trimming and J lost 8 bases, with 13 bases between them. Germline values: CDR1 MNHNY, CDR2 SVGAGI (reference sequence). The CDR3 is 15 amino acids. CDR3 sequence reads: CASSYSREGREKLFF. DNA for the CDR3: TGTGCCAGCAGTTACTCCCGGGAGGGGCGAGAAAAACTGTTTTTT.

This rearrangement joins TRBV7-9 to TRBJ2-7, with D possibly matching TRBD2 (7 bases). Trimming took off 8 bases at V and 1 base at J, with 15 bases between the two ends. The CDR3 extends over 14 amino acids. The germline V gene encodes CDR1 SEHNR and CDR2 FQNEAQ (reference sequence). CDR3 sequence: CASAGGGASYEQYF. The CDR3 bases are TGTGCCAGCGCAGGTGGGGGGGCGTCCTACGAGCAGTACTTC.

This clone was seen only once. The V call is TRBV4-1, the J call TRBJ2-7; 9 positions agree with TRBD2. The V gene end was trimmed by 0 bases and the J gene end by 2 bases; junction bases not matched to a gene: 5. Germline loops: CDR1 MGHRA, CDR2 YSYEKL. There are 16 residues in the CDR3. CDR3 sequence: CASSQDLLAGAYEQYF. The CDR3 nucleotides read TGCGCCAGCAGCCAAGATCTGTTAGCGGGGGCCTACGAGCAGTACTTC.

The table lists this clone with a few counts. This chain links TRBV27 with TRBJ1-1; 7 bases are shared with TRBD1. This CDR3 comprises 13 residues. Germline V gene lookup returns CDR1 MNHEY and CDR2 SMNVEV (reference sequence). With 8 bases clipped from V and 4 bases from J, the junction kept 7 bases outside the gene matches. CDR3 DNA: TGTGCCAGCCAGGGGGGTTTGGGCACTGAAGCTTTCTTT. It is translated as CASQGGLGTEAFF.

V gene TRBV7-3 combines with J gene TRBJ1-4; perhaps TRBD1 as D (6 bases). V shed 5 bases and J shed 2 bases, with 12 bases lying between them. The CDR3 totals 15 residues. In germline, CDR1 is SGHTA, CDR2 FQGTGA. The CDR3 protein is CASSQRGGTNEKLFF. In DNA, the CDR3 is TGTGCCAGCAGCCAGCGCGGGGGCACTAATGAAAAACTGTTTTTT.

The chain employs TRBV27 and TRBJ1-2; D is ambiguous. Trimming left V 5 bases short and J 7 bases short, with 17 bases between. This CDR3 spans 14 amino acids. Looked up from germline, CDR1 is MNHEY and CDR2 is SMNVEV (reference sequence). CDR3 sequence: CASSLIEGGGGYTF. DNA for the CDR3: TGTGCCAGCAGTCTCATAGAGGGTGGCGGTGGCTACACCTTC.

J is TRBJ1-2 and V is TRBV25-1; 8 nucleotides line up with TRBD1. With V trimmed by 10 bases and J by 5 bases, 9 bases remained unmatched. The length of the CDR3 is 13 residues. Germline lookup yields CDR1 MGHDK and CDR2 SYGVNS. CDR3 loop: CATMDRAGYGYTF. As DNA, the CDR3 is TGTGCCACCATGGACAGGGCCGGTTATGGCTACACCTTC.